Below, 10 T cell receptor beta chains from the same sample are listed, as sequenced in a study of T cells in localized non-small cell lung cancer. Produced via immunoSEQ multiplex PCR; TCRdb's table is partial and in-frame only. There are roughly 30,000 clones in the sample; approximately 92% occur only once, and 3.5% to 5% lies in the top ten. The sample here was peripheral blood mononuclear cells, taken before any cancer treatment. Receptors originate from a woman between 35 and 70 years old with stage III lung adenocarcinoma.

V is TRBV18 and J is TRBJ1-2; 8 positions match TRBD1. The CDR3 runs to 14 residues. Germline loops: CDR1 KGHSH, CDR2 LQKENI. J gave up 5 bases and V 4 bases, and 6 bases lay outside the gene matches. CDR3 DNA: TGTGCCAGCTCACTCGGACAGGGTGGATATGGCTACACCTTC. It specifies CASSLGQGGYGYTF.

This chain joins TRBV5-1 and TRBJ1-2; D gene ambiguous. The CDR3 extends over 13 amino acids. V was clipped by 0 bases and J by 2 bases, with 5 bases between them. The V gene's germline CDR1 is SGHRS and CDR2 YFSETQ. The CDR3 DNA reads as TGCGCCAGCAGCTTGGAAGGGAACTATGGCTACACCTTC. Its protein product is CASSLEGNYGYTF.

The rearrangement joins TRBV7-8 to TRBJ2-1; 9 bases fit TRBD1. The CDR3 runs to 17 residues. Germline loops: CDR1 SGHVS, CDR2 FQNEAQ. The V gene end was trimmed by 1 base and the J gene end by 0 bases; junction bases not matched to a gene: 4. In DNA form, the CDR3 reads TGTGCCAGCAGCTTAGGGGGACAGGGAAGCTCCTACAATGAGCAGTTCTTC. It translates to CASSLGGQGSSYNEQFF.

The CDR3 loop is CASTGLDTGELFF. The CDR3 DNA reads as TGTGCCAGCACCGGGTTGGACACCGGGGAGCTGTTTTTT. The J gene is TRBJ2-2, the V gene TRBV2; no clear D. V gave up 7 bases and J gave up 3 bases, with 9 bases separating them. Germline lookup yields CDR1 SNHLY and CDR2 FYNNEI. The length of the CDR3 is 13 residues.

The chain is built from TRBV21-1 and TRBJ1-1. TRBV21-1 is noted as a pseudogene. The CDR3 spans 15 residues. The CDR3 protein is CASSKAGVVNTEAFF. The CDR3 region has the DNA TGTGCCAGCAGCAAAGCCGGGGTCGTGAACACTGAAGCTTTCTTT.

This sequence joins TRBV6-1 and TRBJ1-1, with 7 bases lining up with TRBD1. Germline CDR1 MNHNS, CDR2 SASEGT. V lost 5 bases and J lost 4; bases outside the gene matches: 4. The CDR3 is 13 residues long. The CDR3 loop is CASSLTGTTEAFF. CDR3 coding DNA: TGTGCCAGCAGTCTGACAGGGACCACTGAAGCTTTCTTT.

V gene TRBV5-1 combines with J gene TRBJ1-5, with D hard to call. The CDR3 consists of 16 residues. V lost 0 bases and J lost 2, with 12 bases in between. Germline CDR1 and CDR2: SGHRS and YFSETQ. The CDR3 region has the DNA TGCGCCAGCAGCTTGGAGGGTCCCAGCGGCAATCAGCCCCAGCATTTT. It is translated as CASSLEGPSGNQPQHF. Full variable domain (outside the CDR3, taken from reference TRBV5-1 and TRBJ1-5): KAGVTQTPRYLIKTRGQQVTLSCSPISGHRSVSWYQQTPGQGLQFLFEYFSETQRNKGNFPGRFSGRQFSNSRSEMNVSTLELGDSALYLCASSLEGPSGNQPQHFGDGTRLSIL.

This rearrangement joins TRBV5-1 to TRBJ2-7, with 7 nucleotides matching TRBD2. The CDR3 length is 15 residues. The germline CDR1 and CDR2 sequences are SGHRS and YFSETQ. J was trimmed by 2 bases and V by 1 base; bases with no gene match: 6. The CDR3 bases are TGCGCCAGCAGCTTGAACAGCGGGGCCCCCTACGAGCAGTACTTC. Protein sequence: CASSLNSGAPYEQYF. Based on the CDR3 plus reference TRBV5-1 and TRBJ2-7, the full variable domain is KAGVTQTPRYLIKTRGQQVTLSCSPISGHRSVSWYQQTPGQGLQFLFEYFSETQRNKGNFPGRFSGRQFSNSRSEMNVSTLELGDSALYLCASSLNSGAPYEQYFGPGTRLTVT.

The V call is TRBV28, the J call TRBJ2-2; possible D gene TRBD2, 5 bases. The CDR3 covers 14 residues. From germline, CDR1 is MDHEN and CDR2 SYDVKM. The germline V and J ends were trimmed by 4 bases and 3 bases, with 9 bases remaining between them. CDR3 region: CASSYTGYTGELFF. In DNA form, the CDR3 reads TGTGCCAGCAGTTATACGGGATACACCGGGGAGCTGTTTTTT.

The chain is built from TRBV6-1 and TRBJ2-3, with TRBD2 as a possible D gene (6 bases). The CDR3 sequence is 15 residues long. CDR1 is MNHNS and CDR2 is SASEGT in the germline V gene. The V end was cut by 6 bases, the J end by 1 base, with 14 bases between. The CDR3 DNA sequence: TGTGCCAGCAGAGCGAGGCGGGACGGCACAGATACGCAGTATTTT. Translating it yields CASRARRDGTDTQYF.